This TCR beta chain originates from a study of blood T cell repertoires in COVID-19. Background on the study: Material from acute and convalescent COVID-19 was sourced from the United States, Italy and Spain. T cells, B-cell-depleted T cells, or PBMCs supplied cDNA or gDNA.

After removal of 1 base from V and 4 bases from J, the junction contained 2 bases not matched to a gene. Germline CDR1 is SGHAT and CDR2 is FQNNGV. The CDR3 is made up of 14 amino acids. In the original analysis: The assay estimated nucleated cells by amplifying reference gene primers. Clones were sequenced by immunoSEQ multiplex PCR, and TCRdb holds only the in-frame ones, with some missing. D and trimming were read from the DNA, whereas the V and J calls and clone size are those reported in that table. The table has roughly 47,000 clones, roughly 87% seen once; the top ten hold roughly a sixth. The V call is TRBV11-2, the J call TRBJ1-2; 8 bases are shared with TRBD1. The receptor was isolated from a man aged 65-85 years with active COVID-19. The material sequenced was peripheral blood. The CDR3 spells CASSLVDRGYGYTF. As DNA, the CDR3 is TGTGCCAGCAGCTTAGTAGACAGGGGCTATGGCTACACCTTC. The entire variable domain, with the rest obtained from reference TRBV11-2 and TRBJ1-2, is as follows: EAGVAQSPRYKIIEKRQSVAFWCNPISGHATLYWYQQILGQGPKLLIQFQNNGVVDDSQLPKDRFSAERLKGVDSTLKIQPAKLEDSAVYLCASSLVDRGYGYTFGSGTRLTVV.